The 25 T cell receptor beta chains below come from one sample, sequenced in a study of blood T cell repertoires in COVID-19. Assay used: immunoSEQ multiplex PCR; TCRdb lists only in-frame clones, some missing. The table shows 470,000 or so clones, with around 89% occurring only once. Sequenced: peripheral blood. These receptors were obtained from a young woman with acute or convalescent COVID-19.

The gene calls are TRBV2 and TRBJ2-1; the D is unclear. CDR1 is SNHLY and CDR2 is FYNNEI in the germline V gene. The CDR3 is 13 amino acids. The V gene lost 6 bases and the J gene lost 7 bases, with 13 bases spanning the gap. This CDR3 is CASRTGFGNEQFF. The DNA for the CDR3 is TGTGCCAGCAGAACCGGGTTTGGGAATGAGCAGTTCTTC. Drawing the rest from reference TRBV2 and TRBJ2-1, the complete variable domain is EPEVTQTPSHQVTQMGQEVILRCVPISNHLYFYWYRQILGQKVEFLVSFYNNEISEKSEIFDDQFSVERPDGSNFTLKIRSTKLEDSAMYFCASRTGFGNEQFFGPGTRLTVL.

The DNA of the CDR3 is TGTGCCAGCAGCCCAACTAGCGGGGGGGGAAATGAGCAGTTCTTC. This encodes CASSPTSGGGNEQFF. This chain connects TRBV5-6 to TRBJ2-1, with 13 bases that match TRBD2. This CDR3 contains 15 residues. Germline V gene data show CDR1 as SGHDT and CDR2 as YYEEEE. V shed 4 bases, J shed 7 bases, and the junction held 5 bases outside the gene matches.

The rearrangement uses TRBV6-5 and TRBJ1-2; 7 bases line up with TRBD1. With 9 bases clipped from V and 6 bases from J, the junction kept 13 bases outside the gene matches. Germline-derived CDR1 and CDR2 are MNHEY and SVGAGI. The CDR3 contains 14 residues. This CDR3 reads CASQRQGSLHGYTF. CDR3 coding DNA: TGTGCCAGTCAACGACAGGGATCCCTCCATGGCTACACCTTC.

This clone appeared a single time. CDR3 nucleotide sequence: TGTGCCAGCAGTTTGATGACAGACGACCTCAAAGAGACCCAGTACTTC. As protein: CASSLMTDDLKETQYF. The chain couples TRBV5-6 to TRBJ2-5; possible D gene TRBD1, 5 bases. CDR1 is SGHDT and CDR2 is YYEEEE in the germline V gene. The CDR3 runs to 16 residues. V shed 5 bases and J shed 3 bases, with 20 bases lying between them.

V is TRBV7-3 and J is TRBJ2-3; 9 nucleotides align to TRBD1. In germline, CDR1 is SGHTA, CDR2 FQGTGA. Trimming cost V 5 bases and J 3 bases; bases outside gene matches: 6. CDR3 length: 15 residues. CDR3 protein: CASSPGTGRTDTQYF. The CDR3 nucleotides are TGTGCCAGCAGCCCTGGGACAGGGCGGACAGATACGCAGTATTTT.

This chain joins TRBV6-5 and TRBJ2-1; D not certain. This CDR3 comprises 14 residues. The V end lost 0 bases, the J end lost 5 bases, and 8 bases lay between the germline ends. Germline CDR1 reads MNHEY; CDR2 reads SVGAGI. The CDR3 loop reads CASSYSPGNNEQFF. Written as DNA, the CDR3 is TGTGCCAGCAGTTACTCGCCAGGTAACAATGAGCAGTTCTTC.

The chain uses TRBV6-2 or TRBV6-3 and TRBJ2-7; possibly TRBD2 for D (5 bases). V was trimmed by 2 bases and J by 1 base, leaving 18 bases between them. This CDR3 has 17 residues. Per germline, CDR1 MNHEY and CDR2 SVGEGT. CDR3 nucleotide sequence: TGTGCCAGCAGTTACCATATATTGGTGCCGGGATCCTACGAGCAGTACTTC. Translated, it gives CASSYHILVPGSYEQYF.

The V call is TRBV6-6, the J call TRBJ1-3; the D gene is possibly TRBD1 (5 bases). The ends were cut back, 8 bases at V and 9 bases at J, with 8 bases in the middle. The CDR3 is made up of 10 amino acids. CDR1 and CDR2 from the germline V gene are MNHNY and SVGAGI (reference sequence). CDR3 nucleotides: TGTGCCAGCGGGGCCGGCACCATATATTTT. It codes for CASGAGTIYF.

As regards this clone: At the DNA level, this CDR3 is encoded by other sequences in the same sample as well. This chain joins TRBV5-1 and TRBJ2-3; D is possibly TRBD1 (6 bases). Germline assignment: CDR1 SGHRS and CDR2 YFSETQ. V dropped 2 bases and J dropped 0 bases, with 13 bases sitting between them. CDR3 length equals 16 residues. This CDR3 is CASSFGQYTSTDTQYF. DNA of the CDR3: TGCGCCAGCAGCTTCGGACAGTATACTAGCACAGATACGCAGTATTTT.

The CDR3 here is CASGLTRDSYGYTF. CDR3 in DNA: TGTGCTAGTGGTTTGACTCGGGACAGTTATGGCTACACCTTC. J is TRBJ1-2 and V is TRBV12-5; 7 bases are a match to TRBD1. With V trimmed by 2 bases and J by 5 bases, 5 bases remained unmatched. The germline V gene encodes CDR1 LGHNT and CDR2 FRNRAP. The CDR3 sequence is 14 residues long.

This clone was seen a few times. The CDR3 sequence is CASSLDRLYTF. As DNA, the CDR3 is TGTGCCAGCAGCTTGGACAGGCTCTACACCTTC. V usage is TRBV5-4 and J usage is TRBJ1-2, with a tentative D call TRBD1 (5 bases). V lost 0 bases and J lost 10, with 7 bases in between. This CDR3 contains 11 residues. The germline V gene encodes CDR1 SGHNT and CDR2 YYREEE (reference sequence).

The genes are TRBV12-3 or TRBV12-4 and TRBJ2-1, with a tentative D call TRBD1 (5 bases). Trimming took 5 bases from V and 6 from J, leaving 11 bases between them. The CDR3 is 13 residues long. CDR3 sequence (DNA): TGTGCCAGCAGTCCAGGGATCGGCAATGAGCAGTTCTTC. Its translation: CASSPGIGNEQFF.

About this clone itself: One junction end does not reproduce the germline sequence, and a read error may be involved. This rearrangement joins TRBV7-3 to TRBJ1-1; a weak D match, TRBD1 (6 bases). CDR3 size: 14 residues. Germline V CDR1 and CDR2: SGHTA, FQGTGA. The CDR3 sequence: CASSLTGALTEPFF. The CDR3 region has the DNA TGTGCCAGCAGCTTAACGGGGGCGCTGACTGAACCTTTCTTT.

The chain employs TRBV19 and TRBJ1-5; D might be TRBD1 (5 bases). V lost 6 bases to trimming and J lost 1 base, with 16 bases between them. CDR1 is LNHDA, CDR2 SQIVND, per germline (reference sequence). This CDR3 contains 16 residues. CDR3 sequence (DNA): TGTGCCAGTAGGCACCCGGGACTTAGGAGCAATCAGCCCCAGCATTTT. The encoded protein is CASRHPGLRSNQPQHF.

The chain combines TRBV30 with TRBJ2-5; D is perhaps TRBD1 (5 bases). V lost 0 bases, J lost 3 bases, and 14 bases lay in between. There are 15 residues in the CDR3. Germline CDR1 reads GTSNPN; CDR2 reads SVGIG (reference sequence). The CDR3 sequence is CAWSVMAAGKETQYF. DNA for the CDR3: TGTGCCTGGAGTGTAATGGCGGCAGGGAAAGAGACCCAGTACTTC.

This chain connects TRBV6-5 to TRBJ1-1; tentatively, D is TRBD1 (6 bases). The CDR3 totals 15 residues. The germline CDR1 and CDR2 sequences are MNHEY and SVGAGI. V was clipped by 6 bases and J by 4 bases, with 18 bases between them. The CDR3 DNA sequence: TGTGCCAGCAGCTCGGCGGCAGGGGTGGGCACTGAAGCTTTCTTT. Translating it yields CASSSAAGVGTEAFF.

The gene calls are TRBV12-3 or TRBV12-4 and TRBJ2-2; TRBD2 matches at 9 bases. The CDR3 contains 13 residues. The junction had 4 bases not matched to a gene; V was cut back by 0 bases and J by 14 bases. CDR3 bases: TGTGCCAGCAGTTTAGCTAGCGGGGGTCGTCTGTTTTTT. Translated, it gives CASSLASGGRLFF.

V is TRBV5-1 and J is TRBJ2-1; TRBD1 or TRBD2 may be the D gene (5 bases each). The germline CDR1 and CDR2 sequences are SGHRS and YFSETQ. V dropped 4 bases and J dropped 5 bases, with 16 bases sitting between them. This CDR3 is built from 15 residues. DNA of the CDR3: TGCGCCAGCAGCCTGGGACCTAGCTGGGACAATGAGCAGTTCTTC. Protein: CASSLGPSWDNEQFF. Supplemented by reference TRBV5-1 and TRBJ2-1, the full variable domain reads KAGVTQTPRYLIKTRGQQVTLSCSPISGHRSVSWYQQTPGQGLQFLFEYFSETQRNKGNFPGRFSGRQFSNSRSEMNVSTLELGDSALYLCASSLGPSWDNEQFFGPGTRLTVL.

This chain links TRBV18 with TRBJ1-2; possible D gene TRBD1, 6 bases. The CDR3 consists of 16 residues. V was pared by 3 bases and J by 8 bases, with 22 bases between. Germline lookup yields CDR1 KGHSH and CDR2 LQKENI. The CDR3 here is CASSPPTSPGDGGYTF. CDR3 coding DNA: TGTGCCAGCTCACCCCCCACCTCCCCAGGGGATGGCGGCTACACCTTC.

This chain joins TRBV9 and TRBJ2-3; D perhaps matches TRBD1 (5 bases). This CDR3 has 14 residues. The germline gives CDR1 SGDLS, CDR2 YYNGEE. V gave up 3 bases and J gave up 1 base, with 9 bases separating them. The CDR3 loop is CASSGPQGTDTQYF. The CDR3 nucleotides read TGTGCCAGCAGCGGGCCACAGGGCACAGATACGCAGTATTTT. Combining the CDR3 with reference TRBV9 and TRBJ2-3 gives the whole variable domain DSGVTQTPKHLITATGQRVTLRCSPRSGDLSVYWYQQSLDQGLQFLIQYYNGEERAKGNILERFSAQQFPDLHSELNLSSLELGDSALYFCASSGPQGTDTQYFGPGTRLTVL.

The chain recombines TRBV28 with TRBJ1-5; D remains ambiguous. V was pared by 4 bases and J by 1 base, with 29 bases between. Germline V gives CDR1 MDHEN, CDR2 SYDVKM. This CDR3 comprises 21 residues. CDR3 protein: CASSSPVEGLSLTGSNQPQHF. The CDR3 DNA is TGTGCCAGCAGTTCCCCCGTGGAAGGGCTATCCCTAACGGGAAGCAATCAGCCCCAGCATTTT. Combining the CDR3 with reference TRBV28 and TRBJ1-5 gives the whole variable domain DVKVTQSSRYLVKRTGEKVFLECVQDMDHENMFWYRQDPGLGLRLIYFSYDVKMKEKGDIPEGYSVSREKKERFSLILESASTNQTSMYLCASSSPVEGLSLTGSNQPQHFGDGTRLSIL.

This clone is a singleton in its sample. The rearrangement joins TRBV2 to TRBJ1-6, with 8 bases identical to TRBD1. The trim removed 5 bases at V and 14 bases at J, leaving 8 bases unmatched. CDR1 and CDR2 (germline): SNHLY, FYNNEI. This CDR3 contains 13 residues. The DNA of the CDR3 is TGTGCCAGCAGTCCACCGGACAGGGTCGCCCTCCACTTT. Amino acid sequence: CASSPPDRVALHF.

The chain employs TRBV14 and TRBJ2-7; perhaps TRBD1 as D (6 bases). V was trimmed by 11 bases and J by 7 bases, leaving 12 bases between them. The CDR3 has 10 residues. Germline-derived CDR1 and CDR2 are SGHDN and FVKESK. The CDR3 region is CAPGAGEQYF. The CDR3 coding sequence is TGTGCCCCAGGGGCTGGTGAGCAGTACTTC. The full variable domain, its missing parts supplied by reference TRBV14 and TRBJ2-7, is EAGVTQFPSHSVIEKGQTVTLRCDPISGHDNLYWYRRVMGKEIKFLLHFVKESKQDESGMPNNRFLAERTGGTYSTLKVQPAELEDSGVYFCAPGAGEQYFGPGTRLTVT.

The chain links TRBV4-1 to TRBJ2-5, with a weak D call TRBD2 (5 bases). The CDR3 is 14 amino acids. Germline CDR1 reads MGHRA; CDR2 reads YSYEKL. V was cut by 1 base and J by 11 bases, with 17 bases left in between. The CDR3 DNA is TGCGCCAGCAGCCAAGGAAAGCAAGGAGGTGTTCAGTACTTC. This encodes CASSQGKQGGVQYF.

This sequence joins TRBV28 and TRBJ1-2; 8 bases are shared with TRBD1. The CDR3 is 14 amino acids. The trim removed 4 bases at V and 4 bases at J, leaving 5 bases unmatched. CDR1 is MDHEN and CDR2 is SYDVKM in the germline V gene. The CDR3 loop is CASSSGTGPYGYTF. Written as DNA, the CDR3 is TGTGCCAGCAGTTCCGGGACAGGTCCCTATGGCTACACCTTC.